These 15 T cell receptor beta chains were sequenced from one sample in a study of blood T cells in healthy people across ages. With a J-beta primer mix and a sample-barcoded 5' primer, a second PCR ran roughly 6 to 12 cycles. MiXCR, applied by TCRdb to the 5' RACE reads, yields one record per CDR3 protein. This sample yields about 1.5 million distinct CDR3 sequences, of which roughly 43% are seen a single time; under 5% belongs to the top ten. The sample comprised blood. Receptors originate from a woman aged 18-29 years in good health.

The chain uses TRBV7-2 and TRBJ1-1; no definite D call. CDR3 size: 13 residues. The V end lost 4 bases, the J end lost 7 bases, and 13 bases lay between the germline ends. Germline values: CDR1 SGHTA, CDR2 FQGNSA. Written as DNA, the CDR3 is TGTGCCAGCAGCTCCACGGCGGTCGGTGAAGCTTTCTTT. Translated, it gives CASSSTAVGEAFF.

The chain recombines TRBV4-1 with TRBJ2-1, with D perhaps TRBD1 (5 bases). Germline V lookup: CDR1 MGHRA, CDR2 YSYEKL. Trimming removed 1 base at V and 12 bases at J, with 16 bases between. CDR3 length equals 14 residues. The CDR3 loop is CASSQGLRDLGQFF. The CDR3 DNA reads TGCGCCAGCAGCCAAGGACTCAGGGATCTAGGGCAGTTCTTC.

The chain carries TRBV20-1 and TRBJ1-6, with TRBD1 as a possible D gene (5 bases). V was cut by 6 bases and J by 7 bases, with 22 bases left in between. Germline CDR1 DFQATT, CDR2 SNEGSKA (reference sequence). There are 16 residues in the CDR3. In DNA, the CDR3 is TGCAGTGCGCGCTCTATAGGGACGGTGGGGAATTCACCCCTCCACTTT. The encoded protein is CSARSIGTVGNSPLHF.

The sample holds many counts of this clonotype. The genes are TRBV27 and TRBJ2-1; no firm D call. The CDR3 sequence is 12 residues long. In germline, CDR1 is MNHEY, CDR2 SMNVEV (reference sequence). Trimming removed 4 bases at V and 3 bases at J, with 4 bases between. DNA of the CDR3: TGTGCCAGCAGTTCCGACTACAATGAGCAGTTCTTC. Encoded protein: CASSSDYNEQFF.

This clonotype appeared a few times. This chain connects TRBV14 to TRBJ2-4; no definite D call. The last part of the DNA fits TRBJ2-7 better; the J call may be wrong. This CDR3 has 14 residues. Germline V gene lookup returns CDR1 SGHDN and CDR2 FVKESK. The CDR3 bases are TGTGCCAGCAGCCAAGGACGGAACAAATACGAGCAGTACTTC. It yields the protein CASSQGRNKYEQYF.

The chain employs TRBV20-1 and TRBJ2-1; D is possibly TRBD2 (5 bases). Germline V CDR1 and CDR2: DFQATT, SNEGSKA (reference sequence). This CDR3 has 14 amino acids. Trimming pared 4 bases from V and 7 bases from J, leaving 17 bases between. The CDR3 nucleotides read TGCAGTGCTACTTGGACTGGGTCTCCTAATGAGCAGTTCTTC. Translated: CSATWTGSPNEQFF.

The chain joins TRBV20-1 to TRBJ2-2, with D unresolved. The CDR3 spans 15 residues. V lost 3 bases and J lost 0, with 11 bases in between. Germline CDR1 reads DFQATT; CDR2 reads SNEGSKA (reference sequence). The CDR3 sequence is CSARSNTANTGELFF. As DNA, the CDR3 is TGCAGTGCTAGGTCCAATACGGCGAACACCGGGGAGCTGTTTTTT.

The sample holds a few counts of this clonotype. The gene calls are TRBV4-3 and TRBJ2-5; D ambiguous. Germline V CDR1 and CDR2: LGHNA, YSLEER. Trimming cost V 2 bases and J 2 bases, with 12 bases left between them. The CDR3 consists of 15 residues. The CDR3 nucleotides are TGCGCCAGCAGCCAAAATCTAGAGGCGCAAGAGACCCAGTACTTC. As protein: CASSQNLEAQETQYF.

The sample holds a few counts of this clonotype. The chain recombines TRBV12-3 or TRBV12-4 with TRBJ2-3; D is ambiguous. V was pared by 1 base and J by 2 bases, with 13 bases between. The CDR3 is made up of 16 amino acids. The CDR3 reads CASSLGVELLTDTQYF. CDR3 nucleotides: TGTGCCAGCAGTTTAGGGGTGGAGCTACTCACAGATACGCAGTATTTT.

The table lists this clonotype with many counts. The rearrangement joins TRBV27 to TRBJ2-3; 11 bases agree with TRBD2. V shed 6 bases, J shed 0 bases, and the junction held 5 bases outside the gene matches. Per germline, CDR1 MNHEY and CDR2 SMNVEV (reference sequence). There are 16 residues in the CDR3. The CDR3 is CASSSRLAGSTDTQYF. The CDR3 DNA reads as TGTGCCAGCAGCTCGCGACTAGCGGGGAGCACAGATACGCAGTATTTT.

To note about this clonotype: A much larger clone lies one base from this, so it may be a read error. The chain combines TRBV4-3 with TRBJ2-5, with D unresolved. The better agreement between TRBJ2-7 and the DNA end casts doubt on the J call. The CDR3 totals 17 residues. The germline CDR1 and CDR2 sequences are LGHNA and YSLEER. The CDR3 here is CASSQETLTLGSCEQYF. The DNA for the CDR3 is TGCGCCAGCAGCCAAGAGACCCTGACCCTAGGAAGCTGCGAGCAGTACTTC.

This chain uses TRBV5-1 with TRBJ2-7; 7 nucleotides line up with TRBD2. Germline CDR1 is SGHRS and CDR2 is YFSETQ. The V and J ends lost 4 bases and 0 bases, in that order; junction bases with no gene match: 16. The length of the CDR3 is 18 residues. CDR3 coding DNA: TGCGCCAGCAGCGGAACCGGGACTACCTGGAGGGGCTCCTACGAGCAGTACTTC. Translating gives CASSGTGTTWRGSYEQYF. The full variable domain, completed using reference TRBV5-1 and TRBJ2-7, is KAGVTQTPRYLIKTRGQQVTLSCSPISGHRSVSWYQQTPGQGLQFLFEYFSETQRNKGNFPGRFSGRQFSNSRSEMNVSTLELGDSALYLCASSGTGTTWRGSYEQYFGPGTRLTVT.

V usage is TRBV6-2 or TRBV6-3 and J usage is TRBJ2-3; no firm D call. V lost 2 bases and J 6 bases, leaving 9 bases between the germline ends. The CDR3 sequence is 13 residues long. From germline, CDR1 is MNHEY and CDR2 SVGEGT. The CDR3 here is CASSYDGPDTQYF. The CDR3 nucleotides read TGTGCCAGCAGTTACGATGGACCGGATACGCAGTATTTT.

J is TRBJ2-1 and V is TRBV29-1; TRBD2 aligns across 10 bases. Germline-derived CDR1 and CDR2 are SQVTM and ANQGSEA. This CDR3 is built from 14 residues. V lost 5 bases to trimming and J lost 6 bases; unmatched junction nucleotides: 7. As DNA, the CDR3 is TGCAGCGTTAGAGGACTAGCGGAACTCAATGAGCAGTTCTTC. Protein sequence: CSVRGLAELNEQFF.

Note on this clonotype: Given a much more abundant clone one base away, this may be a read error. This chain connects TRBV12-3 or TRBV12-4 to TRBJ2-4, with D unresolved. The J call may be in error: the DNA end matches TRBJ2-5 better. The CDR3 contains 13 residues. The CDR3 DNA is TGTGCCAGCAGTTTAACGGGTTTTGCGACCCAGTACTTC. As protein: CASSLTGFATQYF.